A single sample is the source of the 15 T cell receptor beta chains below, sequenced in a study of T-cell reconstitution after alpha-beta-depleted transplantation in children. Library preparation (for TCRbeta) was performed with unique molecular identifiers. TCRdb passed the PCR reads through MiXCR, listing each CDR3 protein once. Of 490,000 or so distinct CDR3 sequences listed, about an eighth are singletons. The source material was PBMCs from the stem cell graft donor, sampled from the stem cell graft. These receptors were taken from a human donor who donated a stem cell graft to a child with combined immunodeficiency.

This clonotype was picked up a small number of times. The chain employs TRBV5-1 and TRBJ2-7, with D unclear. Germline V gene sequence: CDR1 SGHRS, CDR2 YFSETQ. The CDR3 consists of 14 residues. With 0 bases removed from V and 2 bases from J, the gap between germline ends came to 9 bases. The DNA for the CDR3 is TGCGCCAGCAGCTTGGGAGATTACCCCTACGAGCAGTACTTC. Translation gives CASSLGDYPYEQYF.

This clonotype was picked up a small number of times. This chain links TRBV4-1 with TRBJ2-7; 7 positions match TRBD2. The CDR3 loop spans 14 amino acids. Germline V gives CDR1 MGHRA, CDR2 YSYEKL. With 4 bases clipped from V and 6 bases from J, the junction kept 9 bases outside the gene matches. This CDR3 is CASSPLGGRFEQYF. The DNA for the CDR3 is TGCGCCAGCAGCCCTCTGGGGGGGAGGTTCGAGCAGTACTTC.

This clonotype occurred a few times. DNA of the CDR3: TGCAGTGCTGCTCATCCAGTAGCGTTGGAGACCCAGTACTTC. Its translation: CSAAHPVALETQYF. V and J are TRBV20-1 and TRBJ2-5; tentative D call: TRBD2 (5 bases). V lost 5 bases and J 5 bases, leaving 18 bases between the germline ends. CDR1 DFQATT and CDR2 SNEGSKA come from the germline V gene (reference sequence). There are 14 residues in the CDR3.

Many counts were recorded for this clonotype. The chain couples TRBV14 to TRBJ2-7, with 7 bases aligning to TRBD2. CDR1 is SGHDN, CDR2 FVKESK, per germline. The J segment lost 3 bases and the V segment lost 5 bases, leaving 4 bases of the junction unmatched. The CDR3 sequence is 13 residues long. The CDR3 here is CASSLAGFYEQYF. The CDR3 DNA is TGTGCCAGCAGCTTAGCGGGCTTCTACGAGCAGTACTTC.

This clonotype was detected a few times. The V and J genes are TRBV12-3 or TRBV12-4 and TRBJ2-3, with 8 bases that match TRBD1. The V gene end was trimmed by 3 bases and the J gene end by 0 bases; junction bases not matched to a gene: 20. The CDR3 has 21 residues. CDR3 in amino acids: CASSFYLAWQGANNSTDTQYF. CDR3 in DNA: TGTGCCAGCAGTTTTTACCTGGCGTGGCAGGGGGCCAACAATAGCACAGATACGCAGTATTTT.

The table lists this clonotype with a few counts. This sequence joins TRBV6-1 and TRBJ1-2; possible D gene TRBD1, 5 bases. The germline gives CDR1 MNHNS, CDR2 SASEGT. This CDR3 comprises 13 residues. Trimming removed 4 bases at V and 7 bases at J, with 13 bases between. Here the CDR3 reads CASSGEGWGGYTF. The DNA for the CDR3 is TGTGCCAGCAGTGGCGAGGGGTGGGGTGGCTACACCTTC.

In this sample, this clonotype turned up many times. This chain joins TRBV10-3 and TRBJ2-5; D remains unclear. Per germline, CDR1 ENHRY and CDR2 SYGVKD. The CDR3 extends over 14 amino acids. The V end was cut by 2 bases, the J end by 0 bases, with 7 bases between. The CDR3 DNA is TGTGCCATCAGTGAGCAGGTTCACCAAGAGACCCAGTACTTC. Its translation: CAISEQVHQETQYF.

Here the CDR3 reads CASSWDRGSDPYNEQFF. The CDR3 DNA sequence: TGTGCCAGCAGTTGGGACAGGGGGTCAGATCCTTACAATGAGCAGTTCTTC. This chain joins TRBV12-3 or TRBV12-4 and TRBJ2-1; TRBD1 aligns across 11 bases. V shed 4 bases and J 4 bases; nucleotides not matched to a gene: 9. The CDR3 totals 17 residues.

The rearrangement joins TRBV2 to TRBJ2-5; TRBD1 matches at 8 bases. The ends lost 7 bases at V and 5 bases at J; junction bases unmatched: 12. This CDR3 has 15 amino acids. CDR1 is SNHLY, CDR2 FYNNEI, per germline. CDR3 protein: CASKRQGPQDETQYF. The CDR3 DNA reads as TGTGCCAGCAAAAGACAGGGGCCCCAGGACGAGACCCAGTACTTC.

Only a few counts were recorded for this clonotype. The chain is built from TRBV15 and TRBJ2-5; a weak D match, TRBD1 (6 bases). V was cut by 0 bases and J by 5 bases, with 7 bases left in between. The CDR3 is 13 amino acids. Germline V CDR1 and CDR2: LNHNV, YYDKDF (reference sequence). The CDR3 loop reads CATSRDQGETQYF. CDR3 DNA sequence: TGTGCCACCAGCAGAGATCAGGGGGAGACCCAGTACTTC.

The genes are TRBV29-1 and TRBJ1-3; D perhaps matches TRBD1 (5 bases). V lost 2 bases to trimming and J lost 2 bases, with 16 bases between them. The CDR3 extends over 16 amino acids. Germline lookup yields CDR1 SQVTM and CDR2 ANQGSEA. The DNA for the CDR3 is TGCAGCGTTGAAATACCTCGGGGGGGAACTGGAAACACCATATATTTT. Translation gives CSVEIPRGGTGNTIYF.

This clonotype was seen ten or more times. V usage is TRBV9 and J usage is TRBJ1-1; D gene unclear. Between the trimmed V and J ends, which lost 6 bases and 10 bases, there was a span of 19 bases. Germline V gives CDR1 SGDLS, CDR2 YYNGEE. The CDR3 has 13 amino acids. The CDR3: CASKPPTGRIAFF. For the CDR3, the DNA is TGTGCCAGCAAACCTCCTACGGGGAGGATAGCTTTCTTT.

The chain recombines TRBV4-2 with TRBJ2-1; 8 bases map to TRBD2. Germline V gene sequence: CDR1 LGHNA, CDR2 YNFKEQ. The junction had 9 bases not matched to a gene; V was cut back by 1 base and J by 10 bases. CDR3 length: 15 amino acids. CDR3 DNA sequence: TGTGCCAGCAGCCAAGTTATAGCGGGGACTTGGGAGCAGTTCTTC. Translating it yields CASSQVIAGTWEQFF.

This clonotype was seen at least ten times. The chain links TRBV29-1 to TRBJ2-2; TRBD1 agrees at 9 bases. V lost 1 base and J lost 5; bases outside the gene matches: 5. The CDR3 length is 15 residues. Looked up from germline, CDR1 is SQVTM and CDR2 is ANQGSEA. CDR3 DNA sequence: TGCAGCGTTGAAGTAGGGGACAGGGTGACCGGGGAGCTGTTTTTT. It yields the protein CSVEVGDRVTGELFF.

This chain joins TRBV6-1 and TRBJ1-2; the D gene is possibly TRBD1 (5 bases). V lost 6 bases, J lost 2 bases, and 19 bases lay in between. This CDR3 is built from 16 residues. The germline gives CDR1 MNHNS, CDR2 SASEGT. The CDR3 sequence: CASSRDRFPLNYGYTF. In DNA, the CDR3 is TGTGCCAGCAGCCGCGACAGATTCCCCCTAAACTATGGCTACACCTTC.